These 14 T cell receptor beta chains were sequenced from one sample in a study of T cell repertoires in cytomegalovirus infection. Antigens of these TCRs are unknown. One entry per CDR3 protein results from TCRdb running MiXCR on the reads. This sample carries 700,000 to 850,000 distinct CDR3 sequences, 32% of them seen once, and the ten largest clones take over 10%. The sequencing used cultured CD8+ T cells from PBMCs, collected from culture after CMV antigen stimulation. The receptors stem from a human donor in good health (CMV status not recorded). Some clones in this sample may be carry-over from other donors' samples.

V is TRBV15 and J is TRBJ2-7; 9 nucleotides agree with TRBD1. The J segment lost 2 bases and the V segment lost 5 bases, leaving 4 bases of the junction unmatched. The V gene's germline CDR1 is LNHNV and CDR2 YYDKDF (reference sequence). The CDR3 consists of 14 residues. The CDR3 sequence is CATSDGTGTYEQYV. The CDR3 bases are TGTGCCACCAGCGACGGGACAGGGACCTACGAGCAGTACGTC.

The chain recombines TRBV7-9 with TRBJ2-1; possibly TRBD1 or TRBD2 for D (5 bases each). Trimming took off 5 bases at V and 8 bases at J, with 22 bases between the two ends. Per the germline V gene, CDR1 is SEHNR and CDR2 is FQNEAQ (reference sequence). The CDR3 has 16 amino acids. CDR3: CASSHGARDLRDEQFF. The CDR3 nucleotides read TGTGCCAGCAGCCATGGCGCCCGGGACCTTAGGGATGAGCAGTTCTTC.

The V call is TRBV6-5, the J call TRBJ1-4, with D uncertain. V gave up 2 bases and J gave up 4 bases, with 11 bases separating them. This CDR3 contains 15 residues. Germline V gives CDR1 MNHEY, CDR2 SVGAGI. The chain's CDR3 is CASSYDGSGNEKLFF. The CDR3 bases are TGTGCCAGCAGTTACGACGGGTCGGGTAATGAAAAACTGTTTTTT.

In its sample, this clonotype was seen a few times. The V and J genes are TRBV15 and TRBJ1-2; TRBD1 matches 9 bases. Germline V lookup: CDR1 LNHNV, CDR2 YYDKDF (reference sequence). V was clipped by 1 base and J by 6 bases; unmatched bases: 3. The CDR3 is 14 residues long. The CDR3: CATSRVDRGDGYTF. The CDR3 DNA sequence: TGTGCCACCAGCAGAGTAGACAGGGGGGATGGCTACACCTTC.

V is TRBV6-6 and J is TRBJ1-1; possibly TRBD1 for D (5 bases). Germline lookup yields CDR1 MNHNY and CDR2 SVGAGI (reference sequence). The CDR3 has 16 amino acids. The ends were cut back, 7 bases at V and 5 bases at J, with 23 bases in the middle. The CDR3 DNA follows: TGTGCCAGCACCCTCCGGGGGAGCTTTATAGTAACTGAAGCTTTCTTT. Protein product: CASTLRGSFIVTEAFF.

The CDR3 nucleotides are TGTGCCAGCAGCTTAAGTGGTAGTCGCACCGGGGAGCTGTTTTTT. This gives the protein CASSLSGSRTGELFF. The chain uses TRBV7-3 and TRBJ2-2; D gene unclear. The CDR3 consists of 15 residues. Germline values: CDR1 SGHTA, CDR2 FQGTGA. Between the trimmed V and J ends, which lost 1 base and 4 bases, there was a span of 10 bases.

The chain uses TRBV4-1 and TRBJ2-4; possible D gene TRBD1, 8 bases. Between the trimmed V and J ends, which lost 3 bases and 4 bases, there was a span of 22 bases. CDR1 is MGHRA, CDR2 YSYEKL, per germline. The CDR3 spans 18 residues. This CDR3 reads CASSHLTGGQGAKNIQYF. The CDR3 nucleotides read TGCGCCAGCAGCCACTTAACCGGGGGGCAGGGGGCGAAAAACATTCAGTACTTC.

A few counts support this clonotype. The CDR3 loop is CASSSPGSVNPTF. CDR3 sequence (DNA): TGTGCCAGCAGTTCCCCGGGATCCGTCAACCCCACCTTC. This chain uses TRBV28 with TRBJ1-2; D not resolved. Germline loops: CDR1 MDHEN, CDR2 SYDVKM. Deletions cut 4 bases from V and 13 bases from J, with 19 bases between. This CDR3 is built from 13 residues.

This chain links TRBV7-8 with TRBJ1-2; tentatively, D is TRBD1 (6 bases). Germline CDR1 SGHVS, CDR2 FQNEAQ. The CDR3 has 12 amino acids. The ends were cut back, 7 bases at V and 6 bases at J, with 12 bases in the middle. The CDR3 region is CASTGPGDGYTF. CDR3 sequence (DNA): TGTGCCAGCACCGGGCCAGGGGATGGCTACACCTTC.

With respect to this clonotype: This may be a read error, as it is one base from a much larger clone. The DNA for the CDR3 is TGTGCCAGCAGCTTAGGACGCCCTAGCGAACCCTACAATGAGCAGTTCTTC. Its translation is CASSLGRPSEPYNEQFF. The chain joins TRBV7-2 to TRBJ2-1; D is perhaps TRBD2 (6 bases). The CDR3 loop spans 17 amino acids. The V and J ends lost 1 base and 2 bases respectively, with 15 bases between them. The V gene's germline CDR1 is SGHTA and CDR2 FQGNSA.

The J gene is TRBJ2-1, the V gene TRBV29-1; D possibly corresponds to TRBD2 (5 bases). CDR1 SQVTM and CDR2 ANQGSEA come from the germline V gene. The V end was cut by 3 bases, the J end by 1 base, with 16 bases between. The CDR3 totals 16 residues. CDR3 DNA: TGCAGCGTTGACTGGCCCTATTTAGCGTCCTACAATGAGCAGTTCTTC. Translation gives CSVDWPYLASYNEQFF.

This clonotype was seen many times. The rearrangement uses TRBV7-9 and TRBJ2-5; D not resolved. This CDR3 is 13 amino acids long. CDR1 and CDR2 from the germline V gene are SEHNR and FQNEAQ (reference sequence). Trimming took 1 base from V and 4 from J, leaving 7 bases between them. CDR3 loop: CASSLEGRETQYF. In DNA form, the CDR3 reads TGTGCCAGCAGCTTAGAAGGGCGAGAGACCCAGTACTTC.

The chain carries TRBV10-2 and TRBJ1-1; D remains ambiguous. The CDR3 is 13 amino acids. Trimming removed 3 bases at V and 5 bases at J, with 10 bases between. The germline gives CDR1 WSHSY, CDR2 SAAADI. CDR3: CASSERGVTEAFF. CDR3 nucleotides: TGCGCCAGCAGTGAACGCGGGGTTACTGAAGCTTTCTTT.

This clonotype has more than one count but fewer than ten. The chain has TRBV28 and TRBJ2-7, with D maybe TRBD2 (5 bases). This CDR3 has 14 amino acids. Germline-derived CDR1 and CDR2 are MDHEN and SYDVKM. With 3 bases removed from V and 3 bases from J, the gap between germline ends came to 12 bases. CDR3: CASSFDRGIYEQYV. CDR3 DNA: TGTGCCAGCAGTTTCGATCGAGGGATCTACGAGCAGTACGTC.